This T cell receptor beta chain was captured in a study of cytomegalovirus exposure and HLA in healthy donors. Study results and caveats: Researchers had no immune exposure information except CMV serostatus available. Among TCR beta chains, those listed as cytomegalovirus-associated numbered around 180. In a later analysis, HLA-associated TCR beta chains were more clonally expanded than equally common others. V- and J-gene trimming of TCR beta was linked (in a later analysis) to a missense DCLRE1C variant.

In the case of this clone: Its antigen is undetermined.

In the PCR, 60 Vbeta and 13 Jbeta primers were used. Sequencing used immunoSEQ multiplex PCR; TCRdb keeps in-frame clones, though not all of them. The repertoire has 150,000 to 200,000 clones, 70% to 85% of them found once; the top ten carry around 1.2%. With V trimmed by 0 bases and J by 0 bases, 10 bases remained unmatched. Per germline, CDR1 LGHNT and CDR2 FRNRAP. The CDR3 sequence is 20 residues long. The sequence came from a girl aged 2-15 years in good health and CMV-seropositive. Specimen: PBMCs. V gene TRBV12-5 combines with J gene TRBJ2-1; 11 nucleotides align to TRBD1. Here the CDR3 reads CASGLVEDRGRPRSYNEQFF. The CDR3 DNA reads TGTGCTAGTGGTTTGGTAGAGGACAGGGGGCGTCCACGCTCCTACAATGAGCAGTTCTTC.